Given below is one TCR beta chain in context. This specimen comes from a study of blood T cell repertoires in COVID-19. Study background: Samples taken during acute and convalescent COVID-19 were collected in the United States, Italy and Spain. The cDNA or gDNA used as material had been derived from T cells, B-cell-depleted T cells, or PBMCs.

The length of the CDR3 is 14 residues. V was trimmed by 4 bases and J by 4 bases, leaving 13 bases between them. Per the germline V gene, CDR1 is MDHEN and CDR2 is SYDVKM. In the source study's methods: By means of reference gene primer amplification, nucleated cell counts were estimated. Libraries were prepared by immunoSEQ multiplex PCR; TCRdb keeps only in-frame clonotypes and omits some of them. The V and J calls and the clone size are those of that table, but D and trimming were determined from the DNA. Of 90,000 or so clones in the sample, around 86% were seen once. This TCR derives from a man between 50 and 59 years old with active COVID-19. V and J are TRBV28 and TRBJ1-2, with D hard to call. Input material: peripheral blood. DNA for the CDR3: TGTGCCAGCAGTTCCCCTCGGGGAGGCTATGGCTACACCTTC. Protein product: CASSSPRGGYGYTF.